Below, 21 T cell receptor beta chains from the same sample are listed, as sequenced in a study of tumor-infiltrating lymphocytes in glioblastoma multiforme. TCR beta libraries were built from RNA through three nested multiplex PCR rounds using modified ARM-PCR. TCRdb itself ran the multiplex PCR reads through MiXCR, one entry per CDR3 protein. The sample includes about 15,000 distinct CDR3 sequences, approximately 71% of them seen just once. What was sequenced was brain tumor tissue. These TCRs come from a male donor with glioblastoma.

This clonotype was detected only a few times. The CDR3 carries no conserved terminal phenylalanine or tryptophan, so it likely arises from a read error. The DNA is omitted, as the CDR3 cannot be located on it reliably, and the CDR3 follows TCRdb's listing. The chain has TRBV10-3 and TRBJ2-7; TRBD1 is the table's D call, not checked against the DNA. Germline loops: CDR1 ENHRY, CDR2 SYGVKD. The CDR3 is 12 residues long, counting both termini. CDR3 sequence reads: CAISESGRGQHL.

The rearrangement links TRBV28 to TRBJ1-5, with D uncertain. From germline, CDR1 is MDHEN and CDR2 SYDVKM. This CDR3 contains 15 residues. The V and J ends lost 8 bases and 4 bases respectively, with 18 bases between them. The CDR3 spells CASGPSVGSNQPQHF. CDR3 in DNA: TGTGCCAGCGGTCCTTCAGTGGGGTCGAATCAGCCCCAGCATTTT.

This clonotype is deemed medium-sized. The chain has TRBV5-6 and TRBJ2-4, with a tentative D call TRBD2 (5 bases). Germline CDR1 is SGHDT and CDR2 is YYEEEE. V lost 2 bases, J lost 3 bases, and 9 bases lay in between. This CDR3 has 14 amino acids. CDR3 loop: CASSFGGLKNIQYF. Written as DNA, the CDR3 is TGTGCCAGCAGCTTCGGAGGTCTCAAAAACATTCAGTACTTC. The full variable domain, its missing parts supplied by reference TRBV5-6 and TRBJ2-4, is DAGVTQSPTHLIKTRGQQVTLRCSPKSGHDTVSWYQQALGQGPQFIFQYYEEEERQRGNFPDRFSGHQFPNYSSELNVNALLLGDSALYLCASSFGGLKNIQYFGAGTRLSVL.

Comment on this clonotype: Its ends do not fully match the called genes, so a read error is possible. The gene calls are TRBV5-1 and TRBJ2-1, with 7 nucleotides matching TRBD2. The germline CDR1 and CDR2 sequences are SGHRS and YFSETQ. The CDR3 is made up of 17 amino acids. CDR3 amino acids: CASSLVWVAGIYDEQLF. As DNA, the CDR3 is TGCGCCAGCAGCTTGGTTTGGGTAGCGGGTATCTACGATGAGCAGTTATTC. The entire variable domain, with the rest obtained from reference TRBV5-1 and TRBJ2-1, is as follows: KAGVTQTPRYLIKTRGQQVTLSCSPISGHRSVSWYQQTPGQGLQFLFEYFSETQRNKGNFPGRFSGRQFSNSRSEMNVSTLELGDSALYLCASSLVWVAGIYDEQLFGPGTRLTVL.

The chain has TRBV11-3 and TRBJ2-1; TRBD2 agrees at 9 bases. The germline V gene encodes CDR1 SGHNT and CDR2 YENEEA. J was trimmed by 0 bases and V by 8 bases; bases with no gene match: 2. This CDR3 is built from 14 residues. DNA for the CDR3: TGTGCCAGCTTAGCGGGAGACTCCTACAATGAGCAGTTCTTC. Residues: CASLAGDSYNEQFF.

The V call is TRBV29-1, the J call TRBJ2-2; D is perhaps TRBD1 or TRBD2 (5 bases each). Germline lookup yields CDR1 SQVTM and CDR2 ANQGSEA. The CDR3 totals 14 residues. Trimming cost V 4 bases and J 5 bases, with 14 bases left between them. The CDR3 bases are TGCAGCGTTGGAGGGGCGCCGTGGACCGGGGAGCTGTTTTTT. Translating gives CSVGGAPWTGELFF.

The J gene is TRBJ2-3, the V gene TRBV20-1; D may be TRBD1 or TRBD2 (5 bases each). This CDR3 contains 15 residues. CDR1 is DFQATT, CDR2 SNEGSKA, per germline (reference sequence). The V gene lost 8 bases and the J gene lost 7 bases, with 25 bases spanning the gap. Written as DNA, the CDR3 is TGCAGTACCCTACAGAGAGGGACGACCCTTAATACGCAGTATTTT. Translation gives CSTLQRGTTLNTQYF.

The chain combines TRBV11-3 with TRBJ2-1; no reliable D call. CDR3 length: 15 residues. V shed 3 bases and J shed 5 bases, with 14 bases lying between them. From germline, CDR1 is SGHNT and CDR2 YENEEA. The CDR3 here is CASSLATPAHNEQFF. Written as DNA, the CDR3 is TGTGCCAGCAGCTTGGCAACCCCAGCCCACAATGAGCAGTTCTTC.

With regard to this clonotype: One end of the junction does not line up with germline, which may come from a read error. The chain recombines TRBV20-1 with TRBJ2-3; D not resolved. CDR3 length equals 15 residues. The germline gives CDR1 DFQATT, CDR2 SNEGSKA (reference sequence). CDR3 in amino acids: CSARDWKLSTDTHYF. The DNA for the CDR3 is TGCAGTGCTAGAGATTGGAAGCTTAGCACAGATACGCACTATTTT.

On this clonotype itself: The germline gene is not matched at one end of the junction; a read error may be the cause. V gene TRBV11-2 combines with J gene TRBJ2-3; D may be TRBD2 (5 bases). Germline CDR1 and CDR2: SGHAT and FQNNGV. The CDR3 consists of 17 residues. In DNA, the CDR3 is TGTACCAGCAGCTTAGATCCTGCAAACACTAGTATAGATACGCAGTATTTT. This sequence encodes CTSSLDPANTSIDTQYF.

The chain combines TRBV28 with TRBJ2-7; 8 bases agree with TRBD2. The CDR3 is 16 amino acids. The germline V gene encodes CDR1 MDHEN and CDR2 SYDVKM. With 5 bases clipped from V and 4 bases from J, the junction kept 13 bases outside the gene matches. The CDR3 DNA sequence: TGTGCCAGCAGTCCTTACGGGACTAGTGGGAGGTACGAGCAGTACTTC. This gives the protein CASSPYGTSGRYEQYF.

Details on this clonotype: In this CDR3 the conserved last residue, phenylalanine or tryptophan, is missing, so a read error is likely. The genes are TRBV5-1 and TRBJ2-5; D is perhaps TRBD2 (6 bases). Germline-derived CDR1 and CDR2 are SGHRS and YFSETQ. The CDR3 sequence is 14 residues long. Deletions cut 3 bases from V and 7 bases from J, with 16 bases between. The CDR3 bases are TGCGCCAGCAGCTCCTTCGAAGAGGGAGGGACCCAGTACCTC. This codes for CASSSFEEGGTQYL.

The rearrangement links TRBV30 to TRBJ2-5; a possible D gene is TRBD1 (6 bases). The CDR3 totals 12 residues. In germline, CDR1 is GTSNPN, CDR2 SVGIG (reference sequence). The V and J ends lost 4 bases and 0 bases respectively, with 6 bases between them. The CDR3 region is CAWNRDQETQYF. DNA for the CDR3: TGTGCCTGGAACAGGGACCAAGAGACCCAGTACTTC.

This clonotype showed up just a few times. The chain employs TRBV5-4 and TRBJ2-1; 8 positions match TRBD1. Germline assignment: CDR1 SGHNT and CDR2 YYREEE (reference sequence). V lost 2 bases to trimming and J lost 6 bases; unmatched junction nucleotides: 7. This CDR3 region has 15 residues. CDR3 sequence (DNA): TGTGCCAGCAGCTTCGCTACAGGGGGTTTCAATGAGCAGTTCTTC. Its translation: CASSFATGGFNEQFF.

This clonotype appeared a single time. A much more abundant neighbour one base away suggests this may be a read error. The chain joins TRBV6-1 to TRBJ1-3; no definite D call. Germline CDR1 and CDR2: MNHNS and SASEGT. The CDR3 is 11 residues long. The CDR3 DNA reads as TGTCCCAGCATCAAGGGAAACACCATATATTTT. Protein sequence: CPSIKGNTIYF.

CDR3: CASSKSGPGITQHF. The CDR3 nucleotides are TGTGCCAGCAGTAAATCGGGACCGGGCATAACCCAGCATTTT. The chain uses TRBV12-3 or TRBV12-4 and TRBJ1-5; D possibly corresponds to TRBD1 (5 bases). The CDR3 is made up of 14 amino acids. Trimming pared 5 bases from V and 11 bases from J, leaving 19 bases between.

To note about this clonotype: At one end, the junction sequence differs from germline, possibly due to a read error. This chain joins TRBV29-1 and TRBJ2-2, with TRBD2 identical over 8 bases. The CDR3 is made up of 15 amino acids. Germline V gene lookup returns CDR1 SQVTM and CDR2 ANQGSEA. CDR3: CSVEGSVAGTPGSCF. The CDR3, as DNA: TGCAGCGTTGAGGGATCGGTAGCGGGGACACCGGGGAGCTGTTTT.

This clonotype showed up just a few times. This clone may be a read error of a much larger clone one base away. The chain has TRBV11-1 and TRBJ2-1; no clear D gene. This CDR3 is built from 15 residues. Trimming took 1 base from V and 4 from J, leaving 11 bases between them. Germline CDR1 reads SGHAT; CDR2 reads FQDESV (reference sequence). The CDR3 protein is CASSLGTGRYNEQFF. DNA for the CDR3: TGTGCCAGCAGCTTAGGAACCGGGCGGTACAATGAGCAGTTCTTC.

This chain uses TRBV11-2 with TRBJ2-1; 13 bases are a match to TRBD2. This CDR3 contains 15 residues. Germline CDR1 and CDR2: SGHAT and FQNNGV. Trimming at V came to 5 bases and at J to 6 bases, leaving 4 bases not matched to a gene. The CDR3 loop reads CASSPGLAGVNEQFF. CDR3 nucleotide sequence: TGTGCCAGCAGCCCAGGACTAGCGGGAGTCAATGAGCAGTTCTTC.

Comment on this clonotype: At one boundary the junction diverges from the germline segment, which might be a read error. The genes are TRBV6-2 or TRBV6-3 and TRBJ2-1; maybe TRBD2 (6 bases). The germline V gene has CDR1 MNHEY and CDR2 SVGEGT. The CDR3 spans 13 residues. The CDR3 is CASSSVDYNEQFF. As DNA, the CDR3 is TGTGCCAGCTCCTCGGTGGACTACAATGAGCAGTTTTTC.

The V gene is TRBV15, the J gene TRBJ2-1; a possible D gene is TRBD2 (6 bases). The CDR3 spans 15 residues. Germline V CDR1 and CDR2: LNHNV, YYDKDF (reference sequence). The V end was cut by 0 bases, the J end by 6 bases, with 12 bases between. The CDR3 nucleotides are TGTGCCACCAGCAGAGACCCGGGGGTCTCCAATGAGCAGTTCTTC. Translation gives CATSRDPGVSNEQFF.